Listed here are 10 T cell receptor beta chains from one sample, sequenced in a study of OX40 agonist ivuxolimab in advanced cancers. Method: immunoSEQ multiplex PCR; TCRdb's copy keeps in-frame clones and lacks some. The data contain more than 25,000 clones, 75% to 90% of them singletons. The source material was CD4+ or CD8+ T cells sorted from blood, sampled in a trial of the OX40 agonist ivuxolimab. All receptors derive from an adult with an advanced solid tumor such as melanoma, head and neck, liver or kidney cancer.

This sequence joins TRBV7-9 and TRBJ2-7, with TRBD2 as a possible D gene (6 bases). The germline V gene encodes CDR1 SEHNR and CDR2 FQNEAQ (reference sequence). Trimming took off 9 bases at V and 0 bases at J, with 9 bases between the two ends. This CDR3 contains 12 residues. CDR3 residues: CASSGSSYEQYF. Here the CDR3 DNA reads TGTGCCAGTAGCGGAAGCTCCTACGAGCAGTACTTC.

This chain connects TRBV11-2 to TRBJ1-5, with D possibly being TRBD1 (6 bases). Deletions cut 6 bases from V and 3 bases from J, with 12 bases between. Germline V CDR1 and CDR2: SGHAT, FQNNGV. The CDR3 runs 14 residues. This CDR3 is CASSSGTINQPQHF. The CDR3, as DNA: TGTGCCAGCAGTTCCGGGACAATCAATCAGCCCCAGCATTTT.

This clone has only one observation. This chain joins TRBV5-8 and TRBJ2-6; D is undetermined. V gave up 9 bases and J gave up 0 bases, with 7 bases separating them. This CDR3 has 13 residues. Germline V CDR1 and CDR2: SGHTS, YDEGEE. The CDR3, as DNA: TGTGCCAACTCAATCTCTGGGGCCAACGTCCTGACTTTC. It translates to CANSISGANVLTF. Filled out from reference TRBV5-8 and TRBJ2-6, the complete variable domain reads EAGVTQSPTHLIKTRGQQATLRCSPISGHTSVYWYQQALGLGLQFLLWYDEGEERNRGNFPPRFSGRQFPNYSSELNVNALELEDSALYLCANSISGANVLTFGAGSRLTVL.

This clone was counted between two and nine times. This sequence joins TRBV10-3 and TRBJ1-2; a possible D gene is TRBD1 (6 bases). CDR1 ENHRY and CDR2 SYGVKD come from the germline V gene. The CDR3 spans 14 residues. Between the trimmed V and J ends, which lost 3 bases and 4 bases, there was a span of 12 bases. CDR3 sequence (DNA): TGTGCCATCAGTGATATCGGACAGCGCTATGGCTACACCTTC. This encodes CAISDIGQRYGYTF.

This CDR3 reads CASRESVEQYF. DNA for the CDR3: TGTGCCAGCAGGGAGAGCGTCGAGCAGTACTTC. The chain recombines TRBV28 with TRBJ2-7; D remains ambiguous. Germline values: CDR1 MDHEN, CDR2 SYDVKM. This CDR3 spans 11 amino acids. V was clipped by 6 bases and J by 6 bases, with 9 bases between them.

The chain joins TRBV28 to TRBJ2-7; tentatively, D is TRBD2 (5 bases). The CDR3 extends over 14 amino acids. V lost 5 bases and J lost 7, with 18 bases in between. In germline, CDR1 is MDHEN, CDR2 SYDVKM. As DNA, the CDR3 is TGTGCCAGCAGTCGCACCCGGGTCCGAGGGGAGCAGTACTTC. It encodes CASSRTRVRGEQYF.

This chain connects TRBV28 to TRBJ2-5; D is possibly TRBD1 or TRBD2 (5 bases each). The CDR3 length is 14 residues. The germline V and J ends were trimmed by 4 bases and 4 bases, with 13 bases remaining between them. Germline CDR1 and CDR2: MDHEN and SYDVKM. CDR3 sequence reads: CASSYKGTGETQYF. The CDR3 DNA sequence: TGTGCCAGCAGTTATAAGGGGACGGGAGAGACCCAGTACTTC. Drawing the rest from reference TRBV28 and TRBJ2-5, the complete variable domain is DVKVTQSSRYLVKRTGEKVFLECVQDMDHENMFWYRQDPGLGLRLIYFSYDVKMKEKGDIPEGYSVSREKKERFSLILESASTNQTSMYLCASSYKGTGETQYFGPGTRLLVL.

The rearrangement joins TRBV14 to TRBJ2-7; weak D call: TRBD2 (6 bases). Trimming took off 11 bases at V and 6 bases at J, with 11 bases between the two ends. The V gene's germline CDR1 is SGHDN and CDR2 FVKESK. The CDR3 runs to 10 residues. CDR3 coding DNA: TGTGCCCGACCCGGGGGCGAGCAGTACTTC. This sequence encodes CARPGGEQYF.

The genes are TRBV9 and TRBJ1-2; D possibly corresponds to TRBD1 (5 bases). Germline loops: CDR1 SGDLS, CDR2 YYNGEE. This CDR3 contains 14 residues. Trimming removed 8 bases at V and 3 bases at J, with 17 bases between. CDR3 in amino acids: CASTRGGGDYGYTF. The CDR3 DNA is TGTGCCAGTACCCGGGGGGGAGGCGACTATGGCTACACCTTC.

This chain connects TRBV11-2 to TRBJ2-1; 7 bases align to TRBD2. J lost 10 bases, V lost 4 bases, and 16 bases had no gene match. Germline V gene data show CDR1 as SGHAT and CDR2 as FQNNGV. The CDR3 is made up of 16 amino acids. The CDR3 region has the DNA TGTGCCAGCAGCTCCGGGGCGGGCGCGGGCGGGGGAGAGCAGTTCTTC. Its protein product is CASSSGAGAGGGEQFF.